Given below is one T cell receptor beta chain in context. Its antigen is currently not known. No clone much larger than this one lies a single base away; base qualities are absent. TCRbeta CDR3 regions were amplified from genomic DNA using the immunoSEQ Assay, a bias-controlled multiplex PCR. In the authors' own workflow: The number of nucleated cells in each sample was estimated from the amplification of reference gene primers within the assay. To quantify the absolute abundance of each unique TCRbeta CDR3 rearrangement, sequence reads were collapsed and filtered. For each sample, productive Simpson clonality was calculated as the square root of Simpson's diversity index over productive rearrangements. Imported from immuneACCESS, the table was reduced by TCRdb to in-frame sequences with V and J called. These copies leave out some clones; in studies compared against another copy, an unresolved V gene accounts for under half, and the cause of the remainder is not known. V and J calls and clone size are those listed in that table; D and trimming were worked out from the DNA. Across this sample there are about 14,000 clones, with 86% seen only once. Jointly, the top ten make up 51% of the sample.

Collaborating institutions collected whole blood in K2EDTA tubes following their own protocols. For TCRbeta analysis, collaborators shipped samples as frozen whole blood, isolated PBMCs, or DNA extracted from either of those sample types. This sample is part of a study of blood T cell repertoires in COVID-19 (TCRdb year 2020). Turning to the overall study: The collaborator samples originated in the United States, Italy and Spain and spanned the acute and convalescent phases of COVID-19. The material from the prospective study consisted of cDNA or gDNA derived from T cells, B-cell-depleted T cells, or PBMCs. Subjects who had been exposed to COVID-19, were actively infected with it, or had recovered from it provided the deeply sampled blood TCRbeta repertoires that made up the dataset. A freely available public database, intended as a resource for researchers studying the immune response to SARS-CoV-2, is where the repertoires were released. Samples came from the ongoing ImmuneRACE study (first 160 participants) plus 1,254 subjects from 6 global collaborators. A de-identified subject ID, COVID-19 status, age in years and sex were almost always included in the sample metadata. Where available, HLA class I and class II types were obtained from metadata supplied by the sample provider rather than from assay-based typing.

CDR1 and CDR2 (MNHEY, SMNVEV) derive from the germline V gene (reference sequence). V and J are trimmed by 5 bases and 5 bases, and the gene matches miss 4 bases of the junction. From cysteine to phenylalanine, the CDR3 is 14 amino acids long. Of the read, only the CDR3 DNA is kept; its 42 bases are in frame from base 1. Results the study describes overall, beyond this receptor: The quantity of clinical and demographic metadata differed by source and by participant and was supplied without curation.

Material: peripheral blood. The chain uses TRBV27 and TRBJ1-1, and TRBD1 aligns with 11 junction nucleotides. The TCR was taken from a man older than 75 with acute or convalescent COVID-19. The CDR3 is CASSRDRGNTEAFF. The bases read TGTGCCAGCAGTCGGGACAGGGGGAATACTGAAGCTTTCTTT.